This passage covers 24 T cell receptor beta chains from one sample sequenced in a study of shared clonotypes between healthy human individuals. Here immunoSEQ multiplex PCR was the method, and the copy in TCRdb shows in-frame clones only, minus some. The sample shows a few million clones, around 92% of them seen only once. Sequenced: naive CD4+ T cells from PBMCs. Sample subset: CD45RA+ positively selected. The receptor source for this set is a young man in good health. Some clones in this sample may be carry-over from other donors' samples.

The chain has TRBV9 and TRBJ2-3; D is perhaps TRBD2 (5 bases). The V end was cut by 4 bases, the J end by 1 base, with 13 bases between. The germline V gene encodes CDR1 SGDLS and CDR2 YYNGEE. CDR3 length equals 15 residues. The CDR3 region has the DNA TGTGCCAGCAGCAAGGGAGTTATTGGCACAGATACGCAGTATTTT. This encodes CASSKGVIGTDTQYF.

This sequence joins TRBV5-1 and TRBJ2-7; 10 bases line up with TRBD1. This CDR3 spans 14 amino acids. Trimming removed 4 bases from V and 10 bases from J; junction bases left unmatched: 11. In germline, CDR1 is SGHRS, CDR2 YFSETQ. CDR3 DNA sequence: TGCGCCAGCAGCGGCACCGGGACAGGGGACACTCAGTACTTC. This sequence encodes CASSGTGTGDTQYF.

In its sample, this clone was seen once. The CDR3 coding sequence is TGTGCCAGCAGCTCCCGACGGGCCGATAATTCACCCCTCCACTTT. Translation: CASSSRRADNSPLHF. The J gene is TRBJ1-6, the V gene TRBV6-6; D uncertain. CDR3 length equals 15 residues. Trimming cost V 6 bases and J 5 bases, with 14 bases left between them. In germline, CDR1 is MNHNY, CDR2 SVGAGI (reference sequence).

V and J are TRBV5-1 and TRBJ2-7; no clear D. Trimming took off 4 bases at V and 3 bases at J, with 11 bases between the two ends. Germline V lookup: CDR1 SGHRS, CDR2 YFSETQ. CDR3 size: 13 residues. The CDR3 region is CASSPSPGYEQYF. The CDR3 region has the DNA TGCGCCAGCAGCCCCTCCCCAGGCTACGAGCAGTACTTC.

V usage is TRBV5-1 and J usage is TRBJ2-3; 10 bases are a match to TRBD2. The CDR3 is 17 residues long. V shed 0 bases, J shed 3 bases, and the junction held 7 bases outside the gene matches. The germline V gene has CDR1 SGHRS and CDR2 YFSETQ. The CDR3 protein is CASSLVPSGSNTDTQYF. The CDR3 coding sequence is TGCGCCAGCAGCTTGGTCCCTAGCGGGAGTAATACAGATACGCAGTATTTT.

The chain uses TRBV7-2 and TRBJ2-5; D ambiguous. The CDR3 is 13 amino acids. V gave up 2 bases and J gave up 9 bases, with 13 bases separating them. Per the germline V gene, CDR1 is SGHTA and CDR2 is FQGNSA. The CDR3 is CASSLYSLRAQYF. DNA for the CDR3: TGTGCCAGCAGCTTATATTCTCTAAGGGCCCAGTACTTC.

The chain uses TRBV7-6 and TRBJ2-5; no firm D call. The CDR3 runs to 12 residues. Germline V CDR1 and CDR2: SGHVS, FNYEAQ. V dropped 6 bases and J dropped 6 bases, with 11 bases sitting between them. CDR3 residues: CASSHPSKTQYF. In DNA, the CDR3 is TGTGCCAGCAGTCACCCCTCGAAGACCCAGTACTTC. The full variable domain, in which reference TRBV7-6 and TRBJ2-5 provide the parts outside the CDR3, is GAGVSQSPRYKVTKRGQDVALRCDPISGHVSLYWYRQALGQGPEFLTYFNYEAQQDKSGLPNDRFSAERPEGSISTLTIQRTEQRDSAMYRCASSHPSKTQYFGPGTRLLVL.

This clone came up once. The chain recombines TRBV27 with TRBJ2-6, with a weak D call TRBD1 (5 bases). Germline CDR1 and CDR2: MNHEY and SMNVEV (reference sequence). V was cut by 2 bases and J by 4 bases, with 18 bases left in between. CDR3 size: 18 residues. CDR3 sequence reads: CASSLEAGPFLGANVLTF. In DNA form, the CDR3 reads TGTGCCAGCAGTTTAGAGGCAGGGCCTTTCCTAGGGGCCAACGTCCTGACTTTC. Full variable domain (missing parts from reference TRBV27 and TRBJ2-6): EAQVTQNPRYLITVTGKKLTVTCSQNMNHEYMSWYRQDPGLGLRQIYYSMNVEVTDKGDVPEGYKVSRKEKRNFPLILESPSPNQTSLYFCASSLEAGPFLGANVLTFGAGSRLTVL.

This chain links TRBV9 with TRBJ2-3, with D perhaps being TRBD1 or TRBD2 (6 bases each). The germline V gene encodes CDR1 SGDLS and CDR2 YYNGEE. The CDR3 totals 19 residues. V was shortened by 2 bases and J by 2 bases, with 24 bases between the two germline ends. CDR3 coding DNA: TGTGCCAGCAGCGTCCATACGTCGGGGGCCTCCTCTACCACAGATACGCAGTATTTT. Its translation is CASSVHTSGASSTTDTQYF. The full variable domain, its missing parts supplied by reference TRBV9 and TRBJ2-3, is DSGVTQTPKHLITATGQRVTLRCSPRSGDLSVYWYQQSLDQGLQFLIQYYNGEERAKGNILERFSAQQFPDLHSELNLSSLELGDSALYFCASSVHTSGASSTTDTQYFGPGTRLTVL.

The DNA for the CDR3 is TGTGCCAGCAGCGGCGGGACAGGGGCTGGAAACACCATATATTTT. Translating it yields CASSGGTGAGNTIYF. The rearrangement joins TRBV5-6 to TRBJ1-3, with TRBD1 identical over 10 bases. V was clipped by 4 bases and J by 2 bases; unmatched bases: 3. This CDR3 spans 15 amino acids. Per germline, CDR1 SGHDT and CDR2 YYEEEE.

The rearrangement uses TRBV5-8 and TRBJ1-5, with a weak D call TRBD1 (5 bases). The CDR3 runs to 16 residues. Trimming removed 0 bases from V and 4 bases from J, with 14 bases in between. The germline CDR1 and CDR2 sequences are SGHTS and YDEGEE. The chain's CDR3 is CASSLVFGAANQPQHF. The CDR3 nucleotides read TGTGCCAGCAGCTTGGTTTTTGGGGCAGCAAATCAGCCCCAGCATTTT. Drawing the rest from reference TRBV5-8 and TRBJ1-5, the complete variable domain is EAGVTQSPTHLIKTRGQQATLRCSPISGHTSVYWYQQALGLGLQFLLWYDEGEERNRGNFPPRFSGRQFPNYSSELNVNALELEDSALYLCASSLVFGAANQPQHFGDGTRLSIL.

Concerning this clone itself: Other DNA sequences of this sample code for an identical CDR3. This chain joins TRBV28 and TRBJ1-3; D uncertain. V lost 1 base, J lost 2 bases, and 3 bases lay in between. The CDR3 is 13 residues long. From germline, CDR1 is MDHEN and CDR2 SYDVKM. CDR3 coding DNA: TGTGCCAGCAGTTTATTAGCTGGAAACACCATATATTTT. As protein: CASSLLAGNTIYF.

V and J are TRBV10-1 and TRBJ2-1; D perhaps matches TRBD1 (5 bases). Per the germline V gene, CDR1 is WNHNN and CDR2 is SYGVQD (reference sequence). With 4 bases removed from V and 10 bases from J, the gap between germline ends came to 8 bases. The CDR3 sequence is 11 residues long. DNA of the CDR3: TGCGCCAGCAGTGGTCAGGGAGAGCAGTTCTTC. This codes for CASSGQGEQFF.

This chain joins TRBV6-6 and TRBJ1-4, with D uncertain. CDR1 and CDR2 from the germline V gene are MNHNY and SVGAGI (reference sequence). This CDR3 contains 11 residues. Trimming took off 5 bases at V and 7 bases at J, with 5 bases between the two ends. DNA of the CDR3: TGTGCCAGCAGTCCGAGTGAAAAACTGTTTTTT. Translated: CASSPSEKLFF.

The gene calls are TRBV18 and TRBJ1-1, with a weak D call TRBD1 (6 bases). This CDR3 region has 15 residues. Germline lookup yields CDR1 KGHSH and CDR2 LQKENI. Deletions cut 5 bases from V and 3 bases from J, with 16 bases between. The CDR3 sequence: CASSSATGPDTEAFF. The DNA for the CDR3 is TGTGCCAGCTCATCCGCGACAGGACCTGACACTGAAGCTTTCTTT.

This chain connects TRBV14 to TRBJ2-5, with a weak D call TRBD2 (5 bases). Germline V gene sequence: CDR1 SGHDN, CDR2 FVKESK. This CDR3 spans 15 amino acids. The V gene lost 3 bases and the J gene lost 5 bases, with 16 bases spanning the gap. CDR3 DNA sequence: TGTGCCAGCAGCCAGGACGAAGCGAGAGGGGAGACCCAGTACTTC. Protein: CASSQDEARGETQYF.

V and J are TRBV7-3 and TRBJ2-4, with 8 positions matching TRBD1. The CDR3 contains 14 residues. V lost 5 bases to trimming and J lost 5 bases; unmatched junction nucleotides: 5. Germline V lookup: CDR1 SGHTA, CDR2 FQGTGA. CDR3 in DNA: TGTGCCAGCAGCCCGGGACAGGTCCAAAACATTCAGTACTTC. It is translated as CASSPGQVQNIQYF.

The gene calls are TRBV7-2 and TRBJ2-5, with D tentatively TRBD1 or TRBD2 (5 bases each). Looked up from germline, CDR1 is SGHTA and CDR2 is FQGNSA. This CDR3 spans 16 amino acids. V was shortened by 5 bases and J by 1 base, with 17 bases between the two germline ends. The CDR3 protein is CASSVNSGPPQETQYF. The CDR3 nucleotides read TGTGCCAGCAGCGTAAACTCGGGGCCACCCCAAGAGACCCAGTACTTC.

For the CDR3, the DNA is TGTGCCGGGGAAGAGGGGGACGCCTACGAGCAGTACTTC. This codes for CAGEEGDAYEQYF. J is TRBJ2-7 and V is TRBV25-1; perhaps TRBD1 as D (6 bases). The ends were cut back, 11 bases at V and 2 bases at J, with 16 bases in the middle. CDR3 length: 13 amino acids. Per the germline V gene, CDR1 is MGHDK and CDR2 is SYGVNS.

The rearrangement links TRBV7-9 to TRBJ2-5; D is unclear. The CDR3 has 15 amino acids. Germline values: CDR1 SEHNR, CDR2 FQNEAQ (reference sequence). The ends were cut back, 7 bases at V and 2 bases at J, with 17 bases in the middle. The CDR3 loop is CASTARPQYQETQYF. The CDR3 bases are TGTGCCAGCACCGCCCGACCGCAATATCAAGAGACCCAGTACTTC.

This clone was picked up a small number of times. The gene calls are TRBV19 and TRBJ2-4; 9 bases fit TRBD2. After removal of 4 bases from V and 0 bases from J, the junction contained 4 bases not matched to a gene. The CDR3 runs 16 residues. Germline values: CDR1 LNHDA, CDR2 SQIVND (reference sequence). The chain's CDR3 is CASSNLAGAAKNIQYF. CDR3 DNA: TGTGCCAGTAGTAACTTAGCGGGGGCAGCCAAAAACATTCAGTACTTC.

The chain links TRBV5-5 to TRBJ1-4; D is ambiguous. CDR1 is SGHKS, CDR2 YYEKEE, per germline (reference sequence). The CDR3 runs to 16 residues. Deletions cut 0 bases from V and 0 bases from J, with 9 bases between. The CDR3 reads CASSLAPGPTNEKLFF. Written as DNA, the CDR3 is TGTGCCAGCAGCTTGGCACCAGGACCAACTAATGAAAAACTGTTTTTT.

Only one count was recorded for this clone. At one end the junction does not follow the germline gene, possibly because of a read error. The chain recombines TRBV30 with TRBJ2-1, with D possibly called TRBD1 or TRBD2 (5 bases each). The germline gives CDR1 GTSNPN, CDR2 SVGIG (reference sequence). The CDR3 has 15 amino acids. CDR3 residues: CAWSDHNVPTGRPVF. CDR3 in DNA: TGTGCCTGGAGTGATCATAACGTCCCTACGGGGCGCCCGGTCTTC.

This rearrangement joins TRBV18 to TRBJ2-4; TRBD1 aligns across 11 bases. V gave up 4 bases and J gave up 9 bases; unmatched junction bases: 5. Germline CDR1 KGHSH, CDR2 LQKENI. The CDR3 has 14 residues. The chain's CDR3 is CASSQQGQGVIQYF. The CDR3 bases are TGTGCCAGCTCACAACAGGGACAGGGGGTCATTCAGTACTTC.